The next 26 T cell receptor beta chains were all read from a single sample in a study of human T cells and chemical hapten exposure. TCRdb called the RACE reads again in MiXCR, with one record for every CDR3 protein. This repertoire shows roughly 100,000 distinct CDR3 sequences, around 35% found once; its top ten account for around 2.8%. Indicated time point: patch test 3, about 24 weeks after DPC sensitization. Sample treatment: therapeutic diphenylcyclopropenone sensitization with weekly scalp DPC. The specimen comprised whole blood, sampled in connection with sensitization to the hapten diphenylcyclopropenone (DPC). All receptors come from a man aged 35 to 55 with alopecia areata. Some clones in this sample may be carry-over from other donors' samples.

The chain couples TRBV11-3 to TRBJ1-6, with D possibly matching TRBD1 (5 bases). This CDR3 is built from 15 residues. The germline CDR1 and CDR2 sequences are SGHNT and YENEEA. Trimming pared 6 bases from V and 7 bases from J, leaving 16 bases between. CDR3 amino acids: CASSPDTLRNSPLHF. CDR3 bases: TGTGCCAGCAGTCCGGACACCCTAAGGAATTCACCCCTCCACTTT.

In its sample, this clonotype was seen a few times. The genes are TRBV24-1 and TRBJ2-7, with 9 bases lining up with TRBD1. The CDR3 has 14 amino acids. Per germline, CDR1 KGHDR and CDR2 SFDVKD. The J segment lost 1 base and the V segment lost 11 bases, leaving 8 bases of the junction unmatched. CDR3 in DNA: TGTGCCATCCCTGACAGGGGGGATTCCTACGAGCAGTACGTC. This codes for CAIPDRGDSYEQYV.

This clonotype was seen a handful of times. The gene calls are TRBV25-1 and TRBJ1-1; D gene uncertain. Germline CDR1 is MGHDK and CDR2 is SYGVNS. This CDR3 has 17 amino acids. Trimming pared 3 bases from V and 9 bases from J, leaving 26 bases between. CDR3 coding DNA: TGTGCCAGCAGTGACCAACCGGGTCTCTCCAACTCTCCTCAAGCTTTCTTT. This encodes CASSDQPGLSNSPQAFF.

This clonotype was picked up a small number of times. CDR3 sequence (DNA): TGCAGTGCTGCCCAGGGGGCTGGGGCCAACGTCCTGACTTTC. This encodes CSAAQGAGANVLTF. The rearrangement joins TRBV20-1 to TRBJ2-6; 7 positions match TRBD1. The trim removed 5 bases at V and 2 bases at J, leaving 3 bases unmatched. Germline V gives CDR1 DFQATT, CDR2 SNEGSKA (reference sequence). The CDR3 consists of 14 residues.

This clonotype occurred a few times. The chain carries TRBV6-6 and TRBJ2-3, with 11 positions matching TRBD2. V lost 6 bases to trimming and J lost 5 bases; unmatched junction nucleotides: 7. This CDR3 comprises 15 residues. Per the germline V gene, CDR1 is MNHNY and CDR2 is SVGAGI (reference sequence). The CDR3 DNA is TGTGCCAGCAGCCTACTAGCGGGAGAAAGAGATACGCAGTATTTT. It encodes CASSLLAGERDTQYF.

This clonotype was observed a handful of times. The V and J genes are TRBV21-1 and TRBJ2-3; TRBD2 was called by the table and not checked on the DNA. TRBV21-1 is given as a pseudogene. The CDR3 has 15 amino acids. The CDR3 loop is CASADGRRSPDTQYF. CDR3 nucleotide sequence: TGTGCCAGCGCCGACGGGAGAAGATCCCCAGATACGCAGTATTTT.

This sequence joins TRBV7-8 and TRBJ2-5; D may be TRBD1 (8 bases). V was clipped by 4 bases and J by 5 bases, with 14 bases between them. Germline V gene lookup returns CDR1 SGHVS and CDR2 FQNEAQ. The CDR3 totals 14 residues. CDR3 in DNA: TGTGCCAGCAGCTCTAACAGGGGGGGTGAGACCCAGTACTTC. Amino acid sequence: CASSSNRGGETQYF.

J is TRBJ1-1 and V is TRBV10-3; no firm D call. Germline V gives CDR1 ENHRY, CDR2 SYGVKD. With 4 bases removed from V and 0 bases from J, the gap between germline ends came to 9 bases. This CDR3 has 14 amino acids. CDR3 protein: CAISGTRLNTEAFF. CDR3 coding DNA: TGTGCCATCAGTGGGACCCGTCTGAACACTGAAGCTTTCTTT.

This clonotype turned up a few times. The chain has TRBV6-5 and TRBJ2-2; 13 bases are shared with TRBD2. The germline CDR1 and CDR2 sequences are MNHEY and SVGAGI. The CDR3 contains 16 residues. V gave up 5 bases and J gave up 0 bases; unmatched junction bases: 0. The CDR3 DNA sequence: TGTGCCAGCAGTGGACTAGCGGGAGCGAACACCGGGGAGCTGTTTTTT. It translates to CASSGLAGANTGELFF.

This clonotype has a handful of counts. V gene TRBV5-1 combines with J gene TRBJ2-1; TRBD2 matches at 10 bases. CDR1 and CDR2 (germline): SGHRS, YFSETQ. The CDR3 runs to 20 residues. J gave up 3 bases and V 4 bases, and 19 bases lay outside the gene matches. The CDR3 here is CASSPGTSDLIGSYYNEQFF. The CDR3 nucleotides read TGCGCCAGCAGCCCAGGGACTAGCGATTTGATAGGATCTTACTACAATGAGCAGTTCTTC. The full variable domain, its missing parts supplied by reference TRBV5-1 and TRBJ2-1, is KAGVTQTPRYLIKTRGQQVTLSCSPISGHRSVSWYQQTPGQGLQFLFEYFSETQRNKGNFPGRFSGRQFSNSRSEMNVSTLELGDSALYLCASSPGTSDLIGSYYNEQFFGPGTRLTVL.

The CDR3 loop is CASSPITGGGEQYV. As DNA, the CDR3 is TGTGCCAGCTCACCAATTACAGGGGGAGGCGAGCAGTACGTC. The chain carries TRBV18 and TRBJ2-7; 8 bases are a match to TRBD1. This CDR3 is 14 amino acids long. V shed 2 bases and J 6 bases; nucleotides not matched to a gene: 6. The V gene's germline CDR1 is KGHSH and CDR2 LQKENI.

The V and J genes are TRBV6-5 and TRBJ2-7; D is unresolved. With 4 bases removed from V and 6 bases from J, the gap between germline ends came to 13 bases. This CDR3 is built from 13 residues. The V gene's germline CDR1 is MNHEY and CDR2 SVGAGI. DNA of the CDR3: TGTGCCAGCAGTTCCGGCCCGAGTTCCGAGCAGTACGTC. Translated, it gives CASSSGPSSEQYV.

The J gene is TRBJ2-7, the V gene TRBV30, with 11 bases that match TRBD2. This CDR3 has 15 amino acids. With V trimmed by 3 bases and J by 4 bases, 8 bases remained unmatched. Per the germline V gene, CDR1 is GTSNPN and CDR2 is SVGIG (reference sequence). The chain's CDR3 is CAWRVTSGRMYEQYF. In DNA form, the CDR3 reads TGTGCCTGGAGGGTAACTAGCGGGAGAATGTACGAGCAGTACTTC. The full variable domain, in which reference TRBV30 and TRBJ2-7 provide the parts outside the CDR3, is SQTIHQWPATLVQPVGSPLSLECTVEGTSNPNLYWYRQAAGRGLQLLFYSVGIGQISSEVPQNLSASRPQDRQFILSSKKLLLSDSGFYLCAWRVTSGRMYEQYFGPGTRLTVT.

This clonotype was seen a few times. The chain is built from TRBV20-1 and TRBJ2-1; D is undetermined. Germline CDR1 and CDR2: DFQATT and SNEGSKA (reference sequence). With 0 bases removed from V and 8 bases from J, the gap between germline ends came to 14 bases. The CDR3 covers 14 residues. In nucleotides, the CDR3 is TGCAGTGCTAGAGAGTTAAGTGCCGGTCATGAGCAGTTCTTC. Its protein product is CSARELSAGHEQFF.

This clonotype was observed a handful of times. The J gene is TRBJ2-7, the V gene TRBV7-9; 8 nucleotides line up with TRBD2. Germline CDR1 SEHNR, CDR2 FQNEAQ (reference sequence). V was pared by 0 bases and J by 0 bases, with 4 bases of the junction left unmatched. The CDR3 totals 16 residues. The CDR3 region has the DNA TGTGCCAGCAGCTTAGCGCTCAGCGGGAGCTCCTACGAGCAGTACTTC. It codes for CASSLALSGSSYEQYF.

This clonotype has just a few counts. The gene calls are TRBV9 and TRBJ2-3; maybe TRBD2 (6 bases). The CDR3 loop spans 17 amino acids. Germline lookup yields CDR1 SGDLS and CDR2 YYNGEE. Trimming took 0 bases from V and 4 from J, leaving 18 bases between them. The CDR3 bases are TGTGCCAGCAGCGTAGACGGGAGTACCTACGGGCCAGATACGCAGTATTTT. Residues: CASSVDGSTYGPDTQYF.

Only a few counts were recorded for this clonotype. This chain joins TRBV7-3 and TRBJ2-2, with D unclear. Trimming pared 9 bases from V and 4 bases from J, leaving 12 bases between. The CDR3 runs to 13 residues. Germline V gene lookup returns CDR1 SGHTA and CDR2 FQGTGA. CDR3 sequence reads: CASSKGFTGELFF. CDR3 DNA: TGTGCCAGTAGCAAGGGATTCACCGGGGAGCTGTTTTTT.

This chain joins TRBV9 and TRBJ2-5; no reliable D call. Per germline, CDR1 SGDLS and CDR2 YYNGEE. The V end was cut by 3 bases, the J end by 0 bases, with 12 bases between. There are 15 residues in the CDR3. For the CDR3, the DNA is TGTGCCAGCAGCGCCAGCCTCCGGGACCAAGAGACCCAGTACTTC. Amino acid sequence: CASSASLRDQETQYF.

The rearrangement joins TRBV7-2 to TRBJ2-5; 14 nucleotides align to TRBD2. J was trimmed by 4 bases and V by 5 bases; bases with no gene match: 6. Per the germline V gene, CDR1 is SGHTA and CDR2 is FQGNSA. CDR3 length: 16 amino acids. For the CDR3, the DNA is TGTGCCAGCAGCGCACCGGGACTAGCGGGAGTAGAGACCCAGTACTTC. This sequence encodes CASSAPGLAGVETQYF.

The chain is built from TRBV6-5 and TRBJ2-1, with 10 bases lining up with TRBD2. The V gene end was trimmed by 0 bases and the J gene end by 5 bases; junction bases not matched to a gene: 10. CDR3 length equals 18 residues. Looked up from germline, CDR1 is MNHEY and CDR2 is SVGAGI. The CDR3 loop reads CASSYSFLGLADNNEQFF. CDR3 nucleotides: TGTGCCAGCAGTTACTCCTTCCTCGGACTAGCGGACAACAATGAGCAGTTCTTC.

CDR3 region: CASSYSTNYTGLAGLEQFF. CDR3 nucleotides: TGTGCCAGCAGTTACTCGACAAACTATACTGGACTAGCGGGACTTGAGCAGTTCTTC. V and J are TRBV6-2 or TRBV6-3 and TRBJ2-1; 12 bases map to TRBD2. V trimming: 0 bases; J trimming: 9 bases; junction bases outside the gene matches: 15. Germline CDR1 and CDR2: MNHEY and SVGEGT. The CDR3 has 19 residues.

The chain joins TRBV11-2 to TRBJ1-2, with D uncertain. CDR1 and CDR2 (germline): SGHAT, FQNNGV. This CDR3 is 14 amino acids long. The V end was cut by 3 bases, the J end by 4 bases, with 12 bases between. The DNA of the CDR3 is TGTGCCAGCAGCTTCGGCACGTGGGGCTATGGCTACACCTTC. This encodes CASSFGTWGYGYTF.

The chain is built from TRBV3-1 and TRBJ2-2; 7 bases are a match to TRBD1. The germline gives CDR1 LGHDT, CDR2 YNNKEL (reference sequence). The V gene end was trimmed by 1 base and the J gene end by 0 bases; junction bases not matched to a gene: 8. The CDR3 has 18 residues. The CDR3 here is CASSQGLPTGANTGELFF. The CDR3 coding sequence is TGTGCCAGCAGCCAAGGCCTTCCTACAGGGGCGAACACCGGGGAGCTGTTTTTT.

This clonotype was observed a handful of times. The V gene is TRBV4-3, the J gene TRBJ2-3; D remains unclear. The CDR3 loop spans 15 amino acids. Deletions cut 1 base from V and 0 bases from J, with 8 bases between. Germline CDR1 LGHNA, CDR2 YSLEER. CDR3 in DNA: TGCGCCAGCAGCCAAGGGCCCATAAGCACAGATACGCAGTATTTT. Encoded protein: CASSQGPISTDTQYF.

The V call is TRBV29-1, the J call TRBJ2-7; 7 nucleotides align to TRBD2. CDR1 SQVTM and CDR2 ANQGSEA come from the germline V gene. The V gene end was trimmed by 0 bases and the J gene end by 2 bases; junction bases not matched to a gene: 4. The CDR3 consists of 14 residues. CDR3 DNA sequence: TGCAGCGTTGAAGATCGGGAGGTCCCCTACGAGCAGTACTTC. Its translation is CSVEDREVPYEQYF.

The chain links TRBV5-4 to TRBJ2-3; D gene uncertain. CDR3 length: 14 amino acids. V was shortened by 4 bases and J by 5 bases, with 14 bases between the two germline ends. Germline CDR1 reads SGHNT; CDR2 reads YYREEE (reference sequence). CDR3 nucleotide sequence: TGTGCCAGCAGCCCATCGTTCGAAGGAGATACGCAGTATTTT. Its protein product is CASSPSFEGDTQYF.